The 11 T cell receptor beta chains in this list originate from one sample, sequenced in a study of somatic mutations in cytotoxic T cells in rheumatoid arthritis. Libraries were prepared by immunoSEQ multiplex PCR; TCRdb keeps only in-frame clonotypes and omits some of them. The table has 9,000 to 13,000 clones, about 70% seen once. Material for sequencing was CD8+ T cells sorted from blood. All receptors come from a man between 60 and 75 years old in good health.

In its sample, this clone ranks as medium-sized (0.01 to 0.1%). The genes are TRBV6-4 and TRBJ2-1, with 13 bases lining up with TRBD2. The trim removed 3 bases at V and 8 bases at J, leaving 1 base unmatched. The germline V gene has CDR1 MRHNA and CDR2 SNTAGT. The CDR3 spans 14 residues. The CDR3 nucleotides read TGTGCCAGCAGTGAGGGGACTAGCGGGGATGAGCAGTTCTTC. It encodes CASSEGTSGDEQFF.

This sequence joins TRBV5-1 and TRBJ1-1; no firm D call. Germline V gene sequence: CDR1 SGHRS, CDR2 YFSETQ. Trimming removed 0 bases at V and 4 bases at J, with 7 bases between. The CDR3 contains 13 residues. This chain's CDR3 is CASSLALGTEAFF. As DNA, the CDR3 is TGCGCCAGCAGCTTGGCCTTGGGCACTGAAGCTTTCTTT.

This clone was counted once. This chain joins TRBV5-1 and TRBJ2-5; TRBD1 might be the D (6 bases). The germline V and J ends were trimmed by 2 bases and 4 bases, with 24 bases remaining between them. Germline CDR1 and CDR2: SGHRS and YFSETQ. The CDR3 consists of 18 residues. This chain's CDR3 is CASSLGREGHLGTETQYF. The CDR3 DNA sequence: TGCGCCAGCAGCTTAGGGAGAGAGGGACATCTCGGGACAGAGACCCAGTACTTC.

The chain has TRBV10-3 and TRBJ2-1, with D perhaps matching TRBD2 (5 bases). Germline CDR1 and CDR2: ENHRY and SYGVKD. CDR3 length equals 14 residues. The V and J ends lost 11 bases and 9 bases respectively, with 23 bases between them. The CDR3 DNA follows: TGTGCCGCCTCGGACTGGACGGTTTATAGTGAGCAGTTCTTC. It codes for CAASDWTVYSEQFF.

The V gene is TRBV19, the J gene TRBJ2-6; D is uncertain. Germline lookup yields CDR1 LNHDA and CDR2 SQIVND (reference sequence). The CDR3 is made up of 15 amino acids. V gave up 4 bases and J gave up 2 bases, with 9 bases separating them. CDR3 protein: CASSTSPTGANVLTF. The CDR3 DNA sequence: TGTGCCAGTAGTACGAGTCCCACTGGGGCCAACGTCCTGACTTTC.

This chain joins TRBV25-1 and TRBJ2-7; TRBD1 agrees at 9 bases. CDR1 and CDR2 (germline): MGHDK, SYGVNS. J gave up 4 bases and V 3 bases, and 7 bases lay outside the gene matches. CDR3 size: 15 residues. CDR3 sequence reads: CASSDSGQGSYEQYF. The CDR3 DNA follows: TGTGCCAGCAGTGACTCAGGACAGGGGAGTTACGAGCAGTACTTC.

This clone occurred a few times. Different DNA sequences within this sample yield the same CDR3. This chain connects TRBV5-1 to TRBJ2-7, with D possibly being TRBD1 or TRBD2 (6 bases each). Germline CDR1 is SGHRS and CDR2 is YFSETQ. Between the trimmed V and J ends, which lost 0 bases and 0 bases, there was a span of 13 bases. The CDR3 is made up of 16 amino acids. The CDR3 nucleotides are TGCGCCAGCAGCTTGGAAGGGGGGAGTAGCTCCTACGAGCAGTACTTC. Translating it yields CASSLEGGSSSYEQYF. The full variable domain, completed using reference TRBV5-1 and TRBJ2-7, is KAGVTQTPRYLIKTRGQQVTLSCSPISGHRSVSWYQQTPGQGLQFLFEYFSETQRNKGNFPGRFSGRQFSNSRSEMNVSTLELGDSALYLCASSLEGGSSSYEQYFGPGTRLTVT.

The chain couples TRBV5-6 to TRBJ2-2, with TRBD1 matching 9 bases. Trimming at V came to 2 bases and at J to 5 bases, leaving 7 bases not matched to a gene. The CDR3 contains 16 residues. The germline V gene encodes CDR1 SGHDT and CDR2 YYEEEE. DNA for the CDR3: TGTGCCAGCAGCTTTCGGGACAGGGTATTGACCGGGGAGCTGTTTTTT. Residues: CASSFRDRVLTGELFF.

CDR3 in DNA: TGTGCCAGCAGCTTCACAGGGTCAGTCACTGAAGCTTTCTTT. Amino acid sequence: CASSFTGSVTEAFF. The V and J genes are TRBV7-9 and TRBJ1-1, with D maybe TRBD1 (6 bases). V shed 3 bases and J shed 4 bases, with 12 bases lying between them. Per the germline V gene, CDR1 is SEHNR and CDR2 is FQNEAQ (reference sequence). The CDR3 extends over 14 amino acids.

The chain employs TRBV14 and TRBJ2-2, with D possibly called TRBD1 or TRBD2 (5 bases each). The CDR3 sequence is 17 residues long. CDR1 and CDR2 (germline): SGHDN, FVKESK. V gave up 1 base and J gave up 3 bases, with 15 bases separating them. CDR3 in amino acids: CASSQVPAGRYTGELFF. CDR3 sequence (DNA): TGTGCCAGCAGCCAAGTCCCCGCAGGGAGATACACCGGGGAGCTGTTTTTT.

The chain links TRBV9 to TRBJ1-4; D is undetermined. The length of the CDR3 is 14 residues. V lost 4 bases and J lost 8, with 15 bases in between. Germline CDR1 is SGDLS and CDR2 is YYNGEE. The CDR3 is CASSTSGGWEKLFF. DNA of the CDR3: TGTGCCAGCAGCACCTCCGGAGGTTGGGAAAAACTGTTTTTT. Complete variable domain (other parts from reference TRBV9 and TRBJ1-4): DSGVTQTPKHLITATGQRVTLRCSPRSGDLSVYWYQQSLDQGLQFLIQYYNGEERAKGNILERFSAQQFPDLHSELNLSSLELGDSALYFCASSTSGGWEKLFFGSGTQLSVL.